A selection of T cell receptor beta chains follows, all from one sample in a study of identical twins. Using its own MiXCR run on the 5' RACE reads, TCRdb lists one record per CDR3 protein. This sample has 250,000 or so distinct CDR3 sequences; approximately 11% occur once, and the top ten carry about 4%. The same data also went into a second study, on yellow fever vaccine responses in identical twins.

Sequencing was done on a sample of memory (CD45RO+) T cells sorted from blood. The receptor source for this set is a woman aged 18-35 years in good health. Each CDR3 is given with its conserved first and last residue. A D gene is named only where the DNA matches it firmly. Clone size is shown for a subset of rows, as once, few, many or a class of expanded clone.

>-|TRBJ2-5|few|TRBV20-1
TGCAGTGCTCAGAAGCTAGCCTCGGGAGAGACCCAGTACTTC
CSAQKLASGETQYF
>TRBD1|TRBJ2-5|-|TRBV27
TGTGCCAGCAGCTCGGACAGGGAACAGACCCAGTACTTC
CASSSDREQTQYF
>-|TRBJ2-1|few|TRBV3-1
TGTGCCAGCAGCCAAGCAACCAATGAGCAGTTCTTC
CASSQATNEQFF
>TRBD2|TRBJ2-2|few|TRBV5-6
TGTGCCAGCAGACGGGAGGGTATCGCCGGGGAGCTGTTTTTT
CASRREGIAGELFF
>TRBD2|TRBJ2-2|many|TRBV6-1
TGTGCCAGCAGTGAAGGGACTAGTATTGCCGGGGAGCTGTTTTTT
CASSEGTSIAGELFF
>-|TRBJ1-2|few|TRBV5-5
TGTGCCAGCAGCATCTCCCTGAACTATGGCTACACCTTC
CASSISLNYGYTF
>-|TRBJ2-1|-|TRBV10-2
TGCGCCAGCAGCCCTACCGGGACTGGAACCTACAATGAGCAGTTCTTC
CASSPTGTGTYNEQFF
>-|TRBJ2-6|many|TRBV4-2
TGTGCCAGCAGCCAAGATGGGGAGTTCTCTGGGGCCAACGTCCTGACTTTC
CASSQDGEFSGANVLTF
>TRBD2|TRBJ2-1|-|TRBV29-1
TGCAGTTCTAGCGGGAGGTTCAATGAGCAGTTCTTC
CSSSGRFNEQFF
>-|TRBJ2-1|-|TRBV5-1
TGCGCCAGCAGCTTGCAACGGGGAGACTACAATGAGCAGTTCTTC
CASSLQRGDYNEQFF
>-|TRBJ2-1|few|TRBV29-1
TGCAGCTTTCGCCAGGACTGGGAGAATGAGCAGTTCTTC
CSFRQDWENEQFF
>-|TRBJ2-1|many|TRBV5-1
TGCGCCAGCACCCCTGATAGGGTGGCCTACAATGAGCAGTTCTTC
CASTPDRVAYNEQFF
>TRBD1|TRBJ2-7|few|TRBV11-2
TGTGCCAGCAGCTTAGCCTCAAAAGCGGACAGGGTCTTATACTTC
CASSLASKADRVLYF
>-|TRBJ2-2|-|TRBV19
TGTGCCAGTAGAACCCCCTTGGGGGGCTACACCGGGGAGCTGTTTTTT
CASRTPLGGYTGELFF
>-|TRBJ2-3|many|TRBV6-6
TGTGCCAGCAGCCGACAGAGGACAGATACGCAGTATTTT
CASSRQRTDTQYF
>TRBD2|TRBJ2-3|few|TRBV5-1
TGCGCCAGCAGTAACGTAGCGGGGGTAGTAGATACGCAGTATTTT
CASSNVAGVVDTQYF
>TRBD2|TRBJ2-1|few|TRBV20-1
TGCAGTGCTAGTTCTTCCGGGACTAGCGGGTATGAGCAGTTCTTC
CSASSSGTSGYEQFF
>-|TRBJ1-6|many|TRBV15
TGTGCCACCAGCGCAGGGTCAAGCTATAATTCACCCCTCCACTTT
CATSAGSSYNSPLHF
>-|TRBJ2-3|-|TRBV6-2/TRBV6-3
TGTGCCAGCAGTTACCTCGCGGATACGCAGTATTTT
CASSYLADTQYF
>TRBD2|TRBJ2-7|many|TRBV4-3
TGCGCCAGCAGCCAAGACGGGAGGGCCTACGAGCAGTACTTC
CASSQDGRAYEQYF